This entry describes one TCR beta chain. The data originate from a study of blood T cell repertoires in COVID-19. In the original analysis: Estimates of nucleated cell counts were drawn from the amplification of reference gene primers. TCRdb's table, derived via immunoSEQ multiplex PCR, lists solely in-frame clones and lacks some. That table is the source of V, J and clone size, and D and trimming were worked out from the DNA. The table records hundreds of thousands of clones, roughly four fifths of them present only once. With 4 bases removed from V and 3 bases from J, the gap between germline ends came to 10 bases. The CDR3 is 13 amino acids. CDR1 SGHKS and CDR2 YYEKEE come from the germline V gene (reference sequence).

The sequenced sample was peripheral blood. The clonotype originates from a woman between 45 and 65 years old who had recovered from COVID-19. V and J are TRBV5-5 and TRBJ1-2; tentative D call: TRBD1 (6 bases). In DNA form, the CDR3 reads TGTGCCAGCAGCACGACAGGAGACTATGGCTACACCTTC. Protein: CASSTTGDYGYTF. The whole variable domain, filled in from reference TRBV5-5 and TRBJ1-2, reads DAGVTQSPTHLIKTRGQQVTLRCSPISGHKSVSWYQQVLGQGPQFIFQYYEKEERGRGNFPDRFSARQFPNYSSELNVNALLLGDSALYLCASSTTGDYGYTFGSGTRLTVV.